Below are 17 T cell receptor beta chains sequenced from a single sample in a study of EBV T-cell therapy then PD-1 blockade in nasopharyngeal carcinoma. Treatment given: AdE1-LMPpoly-expanded autologous EBV-specific T-cell therapy followed by anti-PD-1 nivolumab. TCRdb's copy holds only in-frame clones and misses some; the assay was immunoSEQ multiplex PCR. The sample lists roughly 14,000 clones, around four fifths occurring once. For these receptors, no antigen is known. The source was CD8+ T cells from blood, collected at roughly day 97 from a patient whose treatment included autologous EBV-specific T cells and nivolumab. The receptors here all came from a man aged 35 to 55 with nasopharyngeal carcinoma.

The chain recombines TRBV29-1 with TRBJ1-2; D unresolved. Germline CDR1 and CDR2: SQVTM and ANQGSEA. This CDR3 has 15 amino acids. The V end lost 5 bases, the J end lost 2 bases, and 18 bases lay between the germline ends. CDR3 loop: CSVFDGSRVNYGYTF. The CDR3 DNA reads as TGCAGCGTTTTTGATGGCTCTAGGGTAAACTATGGCTACACCTTC. The variable domain in full, with the rest retrieved from reference TRBV29-1 and TRBJ1-2, is SAVISQKPSRDICQRGTSLTIQCQVDSQVTMMFWYRQQPGQSLTLIATANQGSEATYESGFVIDKFPISRPNLTFSTLTVSNMSPEDSSIYLCSVFDGSRVNYGYTFGSGTRLTVV.

The chain employs TRBV18 and TRBJ1-1; a possible D gene is TRBD1 (6 bases). Germline V gene data show CDR1 as KGHSH and CDR2 as LQKENI. The CDR3 is 16 residues long. The V gene lost 1 base and the J gene lost 0 bases, with 12 bases spanning the gap. This CDR3 is CASSPREQGMNTEAFF. The CDR3 bases are TGTGCCAGCTCACCACGAGAACAGGGCATGAACACTGAAGCTTTCTTT.

The chain combines TRBV4-3 with TRBJ2-3; 10 positions agree with TRBD2. V lost 0 bases to trimming and J lost 5 bases; unmatched junction nucleotides: 8. From germline, CDR1 is LGHNA and CDR2 YSLEER. The CDR3 runs to 17 residues. The CDR3 spells CASSQDPAGGLGDTQYF. The CDR3 nucleotides read TGCGCCAGCAGCCAAGACCCAGCGGGGGGGCTGGGAGATACGCAGTATTTT.

This clone was seen more than once but under ten times. This chain joins TRBV4-3 and TRBJ1-5, with D perhaps TRBD1 (5 bases). The germline V gene encodes CDR1 LGHNA and CDR2 YSLEER. This CDR3 contains 15 residues. V was trimmed by 0 bases and J by 6 bases, leaving 12 bases between them. CDR3 sequence: CASSQERGRGQPQHF. The CDR3 coding sequence is TGCGCCAGCAGCCAAGAGCGGGGAAGGGGTCAGCCCCAGCATTTT.

In its sample, this clone was seen a few times. This chain links TRBV5-6 with TRBJ2-7; D is ambiguous. This CDR3 has 13 amino acids. The V end lost 1 base, the J end lost 0 bases, and 5 bases lay between the germline ends. Germline-derived CDR1 and CDR2 are SGHDT and YYEEEE. CDR3 region: CASSLTASYEQYF. The CDR3 nucleotides read TGTGCCAGCAGCTTGACAGCCTCCTACGAGCAGTACTTC.

V and J are TRBV9 and TRBJ2-1; the match to TRBD2 covers 9 bases. V lost 0 bases, J lost 8 bases, and 12 bases stayed unmatched. This CDR3 region has 17 residues. Germline V gene lookup returns CDR1 SGDLS and CDR2 YYNGEE. CDR3 DNA sequence: TGTGCCAGCAGCGTAGCTGACGGCGGGGGGGCCACAGATGAGCAGTTCTTC. Its protein product is CASSVADGGGATDEQFF.

The rearrangement uses TRBV6-5 and TRBJ1-1; perhaps TRBD1 as D (5 bases). Per germline, CDR1 MNHEY and CDR2 SVGAGI. The CDR3 contains 14 residues. Deletions cut 11 bases from V and 4 bases from J, with 20 bases between. The CDR3 region has the DNA TGTGCCGTCGGGTACTTTGGGGGGAGCACTGAAGCTTTCTTT. Its translation is CAVGYFGGSTEAFF.

V is TRBV4-3 and J is TRBJ2-7; TRBD1 aligns across 8 bases. CDR1 LGHNA and CDR2 YSLEER come from the germline V gene. CDR3 length: 16 residues. V was pared by 0 bases and J by 0 bases, with 4 bases of the junction left unmatched. The CDR3 spells CASSQEPGTGSYEQYF. The CDR3 DNA reads as TGCGCCAGCAGCCAAGAGCCCGGGACAGGCTCCTACGAGCAGTACTTC.

The chain joins TRBV19 to TRBJ1-2, with TRBD1 identical over 9 bases. CDR3 length equals 16 residues. Germline assignment: CDR1 LNHDA and CDR2 SQIVND (reference sequence). With 6 bases clipped from V and 7 bases from J, the junction kept 15 bases outside the gene matches. The CDR3 loop reads CASSLGSGTGIVGYTF. Written as DNA, the CDR3 is TGTGCCAGTAGCCTGGGTTCCGGGACAGGGATTGTTGGCTACACCTTC.

The chain employs TRBV5-1 and TRBJ1-3, with a tentative D call TRBD1 (5 bases). V lost 4 bases and J lost 0, with 11 bases in between. The CDR3 totals 15 residues. Per germline, CDR1 SGHRS and CDR2 YFSETQ. CDR3 sequence (DNA): TGCGCCAGCAGCGCATCCGGGACCTCTGGAAACACCATATATTTT. Translated, it gives CASSASGTSGNTIYF.

V usage is TRBV27 and J usage is TRBJ1-2, with a tentative D call TRBD1 (6 bases). This CDR3 has 16 residues. The V end was cut by 3 bases, the J end by 3 bases, with 17 bases between. Germline values: CDR1 MNHEY, CDR2 SMNVEV (reference sequence). CDR3 coding DNA: TGTGCCAGCAGTTTTTCTGGGGGGGGCTCCTACTATGGCTACACCTTC. It is translated as CASSFSGGGSYYGYTF.

The V and J genes are TRBV12-2 and TRBJ1-4. TRBV12-2 is a recognized pseudogene. The CDR3 totals 14 residues. For the CDR3, the DNA is TGTGCAAGTCGCTCTCTCGGGTTTGGTGAAAAACTGTTTTTT. Translation gives CASRSLGFGEKLFF.

This clone has more than one count but fewer than ten. The J gene is TRBJ2-5, the V gene TRBV4-3; either TRBD1 or TRBD2 may fit D (5 bases each). Germline values: CDR1 LGHNA, CDR2 YSLEER. The CDR3 is made up of 15 amino acids. V was cut by 3 bases and J by 4 bases, with 15 bases left in between. For the CDR3, the DNA is TGCGCCAGCAGCCAGATCAGGGAGATGGGAGAGACCCAGTACTTC. It is translated as CASSQIREMGETQYF.

This clone was picked up one time. The chain combines TRBV7-2 with TRBJ2-1; TRBD2 is a possible D gene (5 bases). Trimming removed 1 base from V and 8 bases from J, with 12 bases in between. This CDR3 region has 14 residues. The germline V gene encodes CDR1 SGHTA and CDR2 FQGNSA. The CDR3 spells CASSLVRALDEQFF. The DNA for the CDR3 is TGTGCCAGCAGCTTAGTGAGGGCTTTGGATGAGCAGTTCTTC.

The chain is built from TRBV5-5 and TRBJ2-7; D unresolved. The CDR3 is 14 residues long. V lost 2 bases, J lost 0 bases, and 9 bases lay in between. Germline V gives CDR1 SGHKS, CDR2 YYEKEE (reference sequence). CDR3 coding DNA: TGTGCCAGCAGCTTAGGTTGGAGCTCCTACGAGCAGTACTTC. Its translation: CASSLGWSSYEQYF.

The chain employs TRBV7-9 and TRBJ2-7; TRBD1 agrees at 12 bases. The V gene end was trimmed by 6 bases and the J gene end by 4 bases; junction bases not matched to a gene: 4. This CDR3 spans 14 amino acids. Germline V gene data show CDR1 as SEHNR and CDR2 as FQNEAQ (reference sequence). This CDR3 reads CASSVGQGAYEQYF. Written as DNA, the CDR3 is TGTGCCAGCAGTGTGGGACAGGGGGCGTACGAGCAGTACTTC.

This clone is large (0.1 to 1%) by share. The V call is TRBV25-1, the J call TRBJ2-1; the D is unclear. V shed 7 bases and J shed 6 bases, with 7 bases lying between them. The CDR3 length is 11 residues. Germline CDR1 MGHDK, CDR2 SYGVNS. As DNA, the CDR3 is TGTGCCAGCACCCCGGGCAATGAGCAGTTCTTC. It specifies CASTPGNEQFF.